The 2 T cell receptor beta chains below come from one sample, sequenced in a study of T-cell reconstitution after alpha-beta-depleted transplantation in children. Study findings and constraints: T-cell counts and diversity were attributed mostly to newly produced T cells one year after transplant.

Using unique molecular identifiers, the investigators prepared the TCRbeta library. Via MiXCR, TCRdb re-called the PCR reads, giving one row per CDR3 protein. The repertoire includes some 300,000 distinct CDR3 sequences, around 7.3% of them detected once, and approximately 9.6% sits in the top ten. Their antigens are not known. The sequences come from peripheral blood, collected 360 days after TCRalphabeta/CD19-depleted stem cell transplant. The receptor set was obtained from a female patient aged 2-9 years who had a stem cell transplant for Fanconi anemia, so the T cells may come from the graft donor.

The sample holds many counts of this clonotype. This chain links TRBV7-9 with TRBJ2-1; D is tentatively TRBD1 or TRBD2 (5 bases each). CDR1 and CDR2 (germline): SEHNR, FQNEAQ (reference sequence). The CDR3 contains 16 residues. Trimming cost V 5 bases and J 6 bases, with 20 bases left between them. This CDR3 is CASSPGLLGVINEQFF. Written as DNA, the CDR3 is TGTGCCAGCAGCCCCGGCTTACTAGGGGTAATCAATGAGCAGTTCTTC.

This chain links TRBV28 with TRBJ1-2; weak D call: TRBD1 (5 bases). From germline, CDR1 is MDHEN and CDR2 SYDVKM. V gave up 6 bases and J gave up 6 bases, with 20 bases separating them. The length of the CDR3 is 15 residues. In nucleotides, the CDR3 is TGTGCCAGCAGAGAAATTTCGCAGGGTTGGGATGGCTACACCTTC. It yields the protein CASREISQGWDGYTF.